The rows below give T cell receptor beta chains drawn from one sample of a study of metastatic and nonmetastatic thyroid tumors. From the PCR reads, TCRdb re-called clones with MiXCR. The profile shows fewer than 9,500 clones, around 19% of them singletons. What was sequenced was adjacent normal tissue. The receptors were sampled from a female donor with papillary thyroid cancer or a benign thyroid nodule (not recorded which). Some clones in this sample may be carry-over from other donors' samples. The CDR3 runs from the conserved cysteine through the conserved F or W. A D gene is named only where the DNA matches it firmly. Clone size appears in some rows only: once, few, many, or a class for an expanded clone.

v_call	clone_size	j_call	cdr3_length	d_call	cdr3_aa	cdr3_nt
TRBV6-5	medium-sized	TRBJ2-7	18	TRBD1	CASSYKLGTALRAYEQYF	TGTGCCAGCAGTTACAAACTTGGGACAGCCCTAAGGGCCTACGAGCAGTACTTC
TRBV20-1	-	TRBJ1-3	14	TRBD1	CSARAMGQRNTIYF	TGCAGTGCAAGAGCCATGGGACAGAGAAACACCATATATTTT
TRBV14	medium-sized	TRBJ2-7	16	TRBD1	CASSQTGDRGFYEQYF	TGTGCCAGCAGCCAAACTGGGGACAGGGGGTTCTACGAGCAGTACTTC
TRBV4-1	medium-sized	TRBJ2-7	15	-	CASSQDGPNPYEQYF	TGCGCCAGCAGCCAAGATGGGCCCAACCCTTACGAGCAGTACTTC
TRBV12-3/TRBV12-4	-	TRBJ2-7	15	-	CASSPFNSHLYEQYF	TGTGCCAGCAGTCCGTTCAACAGCCACCTCTACGAGCAGTACTTC
TRBV19	-	TRBJ2-7	11	-	CASRAGPEQYF	TGTGCCAGTAGGGCGGGGCCCGAGCAGTACTTC
TRBV6-1	-	TRBJ2-6	14	-	CASSRVSVANVLTF	TGTGCCAGCAGTCGAGTATCTGTGGCCAACGTCCTGACTTTC
TRBV20-1	once	TRBJ1-4	13	TRBD1	CSASSDRDEKLFF	TGCAGTGCTAGCTCGGACAGGGATGAAAAACTGTTTTTT
TRBV6-1	large	TRBJ1-2	13	-	CASSPGPNYGYTF	TGTGCCAGCAGCCCCGGCCCCAACTATGGCTACACCTTC
TRBV3-1	medium-sized	TRBJ2-7	12	-	CASSQGWYEQYF	TGTGCCAGCAGCCAAGGTTGGTACGAGCAGTACTTC
TRBV6-1	many	TRBJ1-6	15	-	CASSKGEGPNSPLHF	TGTGCCAGTTCAAAGGGAGAGGGGCCGAATTCACCCCTCCACTTT
TRBV19	few	TRBJ1-2	16	-	CASSIYGATGPYGYTF	TGTGCCAGTAGTATATATGGAGCAACAGGGCCGTATGGCTACACCTTC
TRBV20-1	many	TRBJ1-3	13	-	CSAERGSGNTIYF	TGCAGTGCAGAACGGGGCTCTGGAAACACCATATATTTT
TRBV18	medium-sized	TRBJ2-2	13	-	CASSPPNTGELFF	TGTGCCAGCTCACCACCAAACACCGGGGAGCTGTTTTTT
TRBV5-6	-	TRBJ2-7	16	-	CASSSYKSGQPYEQYF	TGTGCCAGCAGCTCATATAAATCAGGACAGCCCTACGAGCAGTACTTC
TRBV6-1	medium-sized	TRBJ2-2	14	TRBD2	CASSWDGGGGELFF	TGTGCCAGCAGTTGGGACGGGGGGGGCGGGGAGCTGTTTTTT
TRBV20-1	medium-sized	TRBJ1-2	15	TRBD1	CSARLTTGGGNGYTF	TGCAGTGCTAGATTAACGACAGGGGGTGGGAATGGCTACACCTTC
TRBV6-6	medium-sized	TRBJ2-7	16	TRBD1	CASSYTFGQGVIEQYF	TGTGCCAGCAGTTACACTTTCGGACAGGGCGTGATCGAGCAGTACTTC
TRBV7-2	many	TRBJ1-2	14	-	CAGRDPQVYYGYTF	TGTGCCGGCAGGGACCCCCAGGTCTACTATGGCTACACCTTC
TRBV19	medium-sized	TRBJ1-1	16	-	CASSIGLGEWGTEAFF	TGTGCCAGTAGTATAGGATTAGGAGAATGGGGCACTGAAGCTTTCTTT
TRBV11-2	few	TRBJ2-2	15	-	CASGHETVLGGELFF	TGTGCCAGCGGCCACGAGACGGTATTAGGCGGGGAGCTGTTTTTT
TRBV6-1	few	TRBJ2-3	16	-	CASRNYRVSASDTQYF	TGTGCCAGCAGGAACTACAGGGTCTCCGCGAGCGATACGCAGTATTTT
TRBV24-1	medium-sized	TRBJ2-2	14	-	CATSDFTYTGELFF	TGTGCCACCAGTGATTTCACTTACACCGGGGAGCTGTTTTTT
TRBV10-1	medium-sized	TRBJ2-1	15	TRBD2	CASSETSGRYNEQFF	TGCGCCAGCAGTGAGACTAGCGGGAGGTACAATGAGCAGTTCTTC
TRBV18	many	TRBJ2-1	14	-	CASSPQAADNEQFF	TGTGCCAGCTCACCACAGGCAGCGGACAATGAGCAGTTCTTC
TRBV5-1	medium-sized	TRBJ2-2	15	-	CASSLGLANTGELFF	TGCGCCAGCAGCTTAGGGCTAGCGAACACCGGGGAGCTGTTTTTT
TRBV27	few	TRBJ2-7	12	TRBD1	CASSLGQGLRYF	TGTGCCAGCAGTTTGGGACAGGGTTTGCGGTACTTC
TRBV20-1	-	TRBJ2-1	14	-	CSARGLRGYNEQFF	TGCAGTGCTAGAGGGCTACGAGGCTACAATGAGCAGTTCTTC
TRBV19	-	TRBJ1-4	14	-	CATIELRTTEKLFF	TGTGCGACTATCGAACTCCGAACGACTGAAAAACTGTTTTTT
TRBV19	many	TRBJ2-3	13	-	CASKVLATDTQYF	TGTGCCAGTAAGGTGCTAGCGACAGATACGCAGTATTTT
TRBV6-2/TRBV6-3	-	TRBJ2-2	17	TRBD2	CASIRPGLALNTGELFF	TGTGCCAGCATTAGACCGGGACTAGCGCTGAACACCGGGGAGCTGTTTTTT
TRBV10-1	medium-sized	TRBJ1-2	14	-	CASSERRERNGYTF	TGCGCCAGCAGTGAAAGGAGAGAGAGAAATGGCTACACCTTC
TRBV12-3/TRBV12-4	-	TRBJ1-3	14	-	CASSLAGAAHTIYF	TGTGCCAGCAGTTTGGCGGGGGCCGCGCACACCATATATTTT
TRBV2	medium-sized	TRBJ2-7	11	-	CAGVRKGEQYF	TGTGCCGGAGTACGGAAAGGCGAGCAGTACTTC
TRBV10-1	medium-sized	TRBJ1-4	15	-	CASSESQGVNEKLFF	TGCGCCAGCAGTGAGTCGCAAGGGGTTAATGAAAAACTGTTTTTT
TRBV12-3/TRBV12-4	medium-sized	TRBJ1-1	16	-	CASSLGHVLLNTEAFF	TGTGCCAGCAGCCTAGGACACGTCTTATTGAACACTGAAGCTTTCTTT
TRBV7-2	medium-sized	TRBJ1-2	14	-	CASSLGQGNYGYTF	TGTGCCAGCAGCTTAGGGCAGGGGAACTATGGCTACACCTTC
TRBV4-1	medium-sized	TRBJ2-5	16	-	CASSQDGRGGPETQYF	TGCGCCAGCAGCCAAGATGGAAGGGGAGGACCAGAGACCCAGTACTTC
TRBV2	medium-sized	TRBJ1-5	14	-	CASSEGGGDQPQHF	TGTGCCAGCAGTGAAGGGGGTGGAGATCAGCCCCAGCATTTT
TRBV12-3/TRBV12-4	medium-sized	TRBJ1-1	14	TRBD1	CASSATGARIEAFF	TGTGCCAGCAGTGCGACAGGGGCTAGGATTGAAGCTTTCTTT
TRBV20-1	-	TRBJ2-1	17	TRBD2	CSARIEGGTSRHNEQFF	TGCAGTGCTAGAATAGAGGGAGGGACTAGCAGACACAATGAGCAGTTCTTC
TRBV7-2	-	TRBJ2-7	14	-	CASSLARASPEQYF	TGTGCCAGCAGCTTAGCGCGGGCCAGCCCCGAGCAGTACTTC
TRBV19	few	TRBJ2-7	15	TRBD1	CVSSTPGTGGSEQYF	TGTGTCAGTAGCACACCGGGGACAGGGGGTTCCGAGCAGTACTTC
TRBV6-5	-	TRBJ2-5	17	-	CASSYKFPGGSKETQYF	TGTGCCAGCAGTTACAAATTTCCGGGGGGCTCCAAAGAGACCCAGTACTTC
TRBV6-1	few	TRBJ1-2	15	-	CASSPGNTGNYGYTF	TGTGCCAGCAGCCCCGGAAACACAGGGAACTATGGCTACACCTTC
TRBV5-1	many	TRBJ1-4	15	TRBD1	CASSLGGQGNEKLFF	TGCGCCAGCAGCTTGGGGGGACAGGGGAATGAAAAACTGTTTTTT
TRBV7-9	many	TRBJ1-1	15	TRBD1	CASSSQRDRPLEAFF	TGTGCCAGCAGCTCACAGAGGGACAGGCCTCTTGAAGCTTTCTTT